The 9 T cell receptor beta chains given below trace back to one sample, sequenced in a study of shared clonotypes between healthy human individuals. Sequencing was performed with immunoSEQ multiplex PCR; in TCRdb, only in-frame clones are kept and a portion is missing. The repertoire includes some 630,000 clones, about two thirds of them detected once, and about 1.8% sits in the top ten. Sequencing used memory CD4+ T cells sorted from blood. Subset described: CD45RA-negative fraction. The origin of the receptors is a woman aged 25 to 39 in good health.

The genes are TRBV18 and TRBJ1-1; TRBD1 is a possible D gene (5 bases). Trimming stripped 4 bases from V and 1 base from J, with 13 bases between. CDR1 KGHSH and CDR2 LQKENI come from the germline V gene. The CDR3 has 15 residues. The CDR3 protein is CASSLDPGGNTEAFF. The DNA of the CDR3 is TGTGCCAGCTCACTCGATCCGGGGGGGAACACTGAAGCTTTCTTT.

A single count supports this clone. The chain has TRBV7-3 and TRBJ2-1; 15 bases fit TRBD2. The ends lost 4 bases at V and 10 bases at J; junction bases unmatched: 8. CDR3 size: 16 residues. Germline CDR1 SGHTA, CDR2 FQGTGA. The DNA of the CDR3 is TGTGCCAGCAGCTCCGGGGGACTAGCGGGAGGTGGAGAGCAGTTCTTC. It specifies CASSSGGLAGGGEQFF.

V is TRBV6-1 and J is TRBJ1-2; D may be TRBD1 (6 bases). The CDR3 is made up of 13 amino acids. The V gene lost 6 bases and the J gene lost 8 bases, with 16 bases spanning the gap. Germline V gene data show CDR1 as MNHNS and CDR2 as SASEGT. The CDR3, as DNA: TGTGCCAGCAGGGGCTCGGGGGCGGAAGGCTACACCTTC. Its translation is CASRGSGAEGYTF.

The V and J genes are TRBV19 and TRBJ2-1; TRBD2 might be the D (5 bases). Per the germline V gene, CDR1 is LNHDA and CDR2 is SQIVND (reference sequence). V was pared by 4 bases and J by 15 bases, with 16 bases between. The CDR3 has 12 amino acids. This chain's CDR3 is CASSTDNGEGFF. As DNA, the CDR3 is TGTGCCAGTAGTACCGACAACGGAGAGGGGTTCTTC.

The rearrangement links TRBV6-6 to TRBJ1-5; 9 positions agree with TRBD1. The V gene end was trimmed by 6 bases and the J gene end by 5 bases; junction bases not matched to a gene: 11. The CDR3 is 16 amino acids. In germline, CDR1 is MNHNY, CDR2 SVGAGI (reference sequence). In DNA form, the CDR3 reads TGTGCCAGCAGGGGAACCCGGGACAGGGCGTATCAGCCCCAGCATTTT. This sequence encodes CASRGTRDRAYQPQHF.

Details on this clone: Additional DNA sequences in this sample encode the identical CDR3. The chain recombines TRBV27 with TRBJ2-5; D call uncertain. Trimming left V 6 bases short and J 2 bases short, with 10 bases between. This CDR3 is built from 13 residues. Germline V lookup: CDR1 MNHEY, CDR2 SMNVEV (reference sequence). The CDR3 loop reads CASSRTRQETQYF. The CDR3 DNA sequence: TGTGCCAGCAGCCGAACTCGTCAAGAGACCCAGTACTTC.

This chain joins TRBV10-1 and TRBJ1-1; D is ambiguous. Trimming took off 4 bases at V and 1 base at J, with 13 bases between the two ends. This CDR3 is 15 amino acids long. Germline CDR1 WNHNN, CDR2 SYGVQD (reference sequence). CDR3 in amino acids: CASSVGRQTNTEAFF. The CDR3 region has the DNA TGCGCCAGCAGTGTTGGTCGGCAGACGAACACTGAAGCTTTCTTT.

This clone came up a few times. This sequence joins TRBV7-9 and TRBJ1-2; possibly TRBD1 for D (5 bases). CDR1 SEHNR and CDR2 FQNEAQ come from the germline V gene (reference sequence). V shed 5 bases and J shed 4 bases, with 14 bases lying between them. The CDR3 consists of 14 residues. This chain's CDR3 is CASSLRERSYGYTF. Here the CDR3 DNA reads TGTGCCAGCAGCCTCAGGGAGAGAAGCTATGGCTACACCTTC.

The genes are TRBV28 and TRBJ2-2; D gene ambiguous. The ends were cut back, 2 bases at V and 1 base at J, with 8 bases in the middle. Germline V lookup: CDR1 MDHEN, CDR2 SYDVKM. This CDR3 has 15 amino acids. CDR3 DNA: TGTGCCAGCAGTTTAAGCGTCGTGAACACCGGGGAGCTGTTTTTT. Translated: CASSLSVVNTGELFF.